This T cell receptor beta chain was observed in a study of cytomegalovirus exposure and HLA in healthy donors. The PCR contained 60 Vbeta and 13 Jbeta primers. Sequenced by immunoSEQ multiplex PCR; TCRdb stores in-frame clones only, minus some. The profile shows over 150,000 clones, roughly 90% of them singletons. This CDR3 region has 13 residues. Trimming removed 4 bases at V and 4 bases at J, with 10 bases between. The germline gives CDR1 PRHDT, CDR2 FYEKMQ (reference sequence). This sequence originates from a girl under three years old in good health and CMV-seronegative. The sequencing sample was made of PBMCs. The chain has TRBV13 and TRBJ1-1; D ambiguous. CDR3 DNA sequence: TGTGCCAGCAGCTCGCGGCGAAGCACTGAAGCTTTCTTT. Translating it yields CASSSRRSTEAFF.